These 17 T cell receptor beta chains were all obtained from the same sample, sequenced in a study of cytomegalovirus exposure and HLA in healthy donors. The PCR used 60 Vbeta and 13 Jbeta primers. The table came from immunoSEQ multiplex PCR; TCRdb's copy has only in-frame clones and leaves some out. Found here are roughly 190,000 clones, about 80% of them singletons; the top ten hold around an eighth. Sequencing was carried out using PBMCs. The receptor source for this set is a woman aged 30 to 39 in good health and CMV-seropositive.

This chain connects TRBV13 to TRBJ2-3, with TRBD2 identical over 12 bases. The CDR3 length is 17 residues. After removal of 4 bases from V and 4 bases from J, the junction contained 9 bases not matched to a gene. From germline, CDR1 is PRHDT and CDR2 FYEKMQ (reference sequence). CDR3 DNA sequence: TGTGCCAGCAGCTCAAGGCTAGCGGGGGGGAGGTCAGATACGCAGTATTTT. Amino acid sequence: CASSSRLAGGRSDTQYF.

The chain recombines TRBV29-1 with TRBJ2-5; 7 bases agree with TRBD1. V lost 6 bases and J lost 4; bases outside the gene matches: 8. Germline V CDR1 and CDR2: SQVTM, ANQGSEA. The CDR3 has 13 residues. The CDR3 DNA sequence: TGCAGCGTCTGGGACAGCCGAAGAGAGACCCAGTACTTC. As protein: CSVWDSRRETQYF.

This clone was found once. The J gene is TRBJ2-1, the V gene TRBV4-2; D is ambiguous. The CDR3 consists of 16 residues. V was pared by 3 bases and J by 0 bases, with 12 bases between. Germline CDR1 reads LGHNA; CDR2 reads YNFKEQ. The CDR3 DNA is TGTGCCAGCAGCCAGAATGGTTGGAGCTCCTACAATGAGCAGTTCTTC. The encoded protein is CASSQNGWSSYNEQFF.

The chain combines TRBV27 with TRBJ2-7; 7 nucleotides match TRBD1. The CDR3 covers 15 residues. Trimming at V came to 0 bases and at J to 3 bases, leaving 5 bases not matched to a gene. Looked up from germline, CDR1 is MNHEY and CDR2 is SMNVEV (reference sequence). In DNA form, the CDR3 reads TGTGCCAGCAGTTTATCCCCGGGACAGCACTACGAGCAGTACTTC. It yields the protein CASSLSPGQHYEQYF.

The chain joins TRBV29-1 to TRBJ2-2, with D perhaps matching TRBD2 (6 bases). V was trimmed by 5 bases and J by 3 bases, leaving 16 bases between them. The CDR3 totals 15 residues. Per germline, CDR1 SQVTM and CDR2 ANQGSEA. CDR3 sequence: CSVTVGGLHTGELFF. The CDR3 DNA reads TGCAGCGTTACCGTAGGAGGGTTGCACACCGGGGAGCTGTTTTTT.

V is TRBV7-9 and J is TRBJ2-3; 7 bases line up with TRBD1. CDR1 is SEHNR, CDR2 FQNEAQ, per germline (reference sequence). The CDR3 contains 14 residues. J was trimmed by 0 bases and V by 5 bases; bases with no gene match: 2. For the CDR3, the DNA is TGTGCCAGCAGCAGGGGGCGAAGCACAGATACGCAGTATTTT. Amino acid sequence: CASSRGRSTDTQYF. Looking up the rest from reference TRBV7-9 and TRBJ2-3 gives the full variable domain: DTGVSQNPRHKITKRGQNVTFRCDPISEHNRLYWYRQTLGQGPEFLTYFQNEAQLEKSRLLSDRFSAERPKGSFSTLEIQRTEQGDSAMYLCASSRGRSTDTQYFGPGTRLTVL.

The chain employs TRBV4-1 and TRBJ1-5, with D hard to call. V shed 4 bases and J shed 7 bases, with 14 bases lying between them. This CDR3 is built from 14 residues. Germline lookup yields CDR1 MGHRA and CDR2 YSYEKL. CDR3 residues: CASSLNGFSQPQHF. CDR3 nucleotide sequence: TGCGCCAGCAGCCTAAACGGGTTTTCGCAGCCCCAGCATTTT.

This clone has a handful of counts. The CDR3 spells CASSDGGSYNEQFF. In nucleotides, the CDR3 is TGTGCCAGCAGTGATGGGGGGAGCTACAATGAGCAGTTCTTC. The J gene is TRBJ2-1, the V gene TRBV25-1; maybe TRBD2 (6 bases). Germline CDR1 is MGHDK and CDR2 is SYGVNS. The CDR3 is 14 amino acids. V shed 3 bases and J shed 3 bases, with 9 bases lying between them.

This sequence joins TRBV18 and TRBJ2-3, with a tentative D call TRBD2 (6 bases). CDR3 length equals 16 residues. CDR1 and CDR2 (germline): KGHSH, LQKENI. Trimming took off 2 bases at V and 0 bases at J, with 12 bases between the two ends. The CDR3: CASSPMGGSSTDTQYF. CDR3 in DNA: TGTGCCAGCTCACCAATGGGGGGATCTAGCACAGATACGCAGTATTTT.

The V and J genes are TRBV2 and TRBJ2-2; no definite D call. Trimming cost V 10 bases and J 2 bases, with 17 bases left between them. The CDR3 is 15 residues long. Germline loops: CDR1 SNHLY, CDR2 FYNNEI. This CDR3 is CATPRALTNTGELFF. CDR3 in DNA: TGTGCCACGCCTAGAGCCCTTACTAACACCGGGGAGCTGTTTTTT.

The chain recombines TRBV9 with TRBJ2-2, with 10 bases lining up with TRBD2. The V gene end was trimmed by 0 bases and the J gene end by 7 bases; junction bases not matched to a gene: 9. CDR1 is SGDLS and CDR2 is YYNGEE in the germline V gene. The CDR3 extends over 17 amino acids. The DNA of the CDR3 is TGTGCCAGCAGCGTAGATCCTAGCGGGGGAGTGATCGGGGAGCTGTTTTTT. Translated: CASSVDPSGGVIGELFF.

As regards this clone: Germline and junction disagree at one end, which may indicate a read error. The V and J genes are TRBV7-9 and TRBJ1-2, with TRBD1 matching 7 bases. In germline, CDR1 is SEHNR, CDR2 FQNEAQ (reference sequence). This CDR3 spans 17 amino acids. CDR3 protein: CSSSLGDRAPIPYGYTF. The CDR3 DNA reads as TGTTCCAGCAGCTTAGGCGACAGGGCCCCTATTCCCTATGGCTACACCTTC.

The chain couples TRBV4-2 to TRBJ2-3; 10 bases map to TRBD2. The CDR3 extends over 16 amino acids. CDR1 and CDR2 (germline): LGHNA, YNFKEQ. J gave up 2 bases and V 3 bases, and 5 bases lay outside the gene matches. DNA for the CDR3: TGTGCCAGCAGCCAGTCCGGGACTAGCGACACAGATACGCAGTATTTT. Protein: CASSQSGTSDTDTQYF.

This clone is a singleton in its sample. The chain has TRBV15 and TRBJ2-5; 8 nucleotides agree with TRBD1. The CDR3 totals 16 residues. Germline V lookup: CDR1 LNHNV, CDR2 YYDKDF (reference sequence). V lost 1 base to trimming and J lost 5 bases; unmatched junction nucleotides: 9. The CDR3 DNA reads as TGTGCCACCAGCAGAGGGACAGGGAGGCGTTCGGAGACCCAGTACTTC. Amino acids: CATSRGTGRRSETQYF.

The chain recombines TRBV2 with TRBJ2-5; D is undetermined. V dropped 4 bases and J dropped 0 bases, with 6 bases sitting between them. The CDR3 covers 13 residues. CDR1 is SNHLY and CDR2 is FYNNEI in the germline V gene. CDR3 loop: CASSVNNQETQYF. The CDR3 nucleotides read TGTGCCAGCAGTGTTAACAACCAAGAGACCCAGTACTTC.

This chain uses TRBV6-1 with TRBJ2-7, with TRBD1 identical over 7 bases. Per germline, CDR1 MNHNS and CDR2 SASEGT. The CDR3 is 14 amino acids. V dropped 1 base and J dropped 6; count of bases not matched to a gene: 6. The CDR3 loop is CASSEVWTGGEQYF. As DNA, the CDR3 is TGTGCCAGCAGTGAAGTTTGGACAGGTGGCGAGCAGTACTTC.

This chain uses TRBV6-5 with TRBJ1-5; possible D gene TRBD1, 6 bases. Germline values: CDR1 MNHEY, CDR2 SVGAGI. Deletions cut 6 bases from V and 4 bases from J, with 16 bases between. The CDR3 is 15 amino acids. The CDR3 DNA reads as TGTGCCAGCAGGAACGGGGGGCGGGGAAATCAGCCCCAGCATTTT. Amino acids: CASRNGGRGNQPQHF.